This T cell receptor beta chain was documented in a study of Ad26.COV2.S vaccination and SARS-CoV-2 variants. Notes on this clone: The target antigen is unknown.

V trimming: 7 bases; J trimming: 8 bases; junction bases outside the gene matches: 19. From germline, CDR1 is WSHSY and CDR2 SAAADI. The CDR3 length is 19 residues. Study-wide points: Vaccine recipients showed a spike-specific TCR breadth that was higher than in placebo recipients.

Only in-frame clones appear in the TCRdb table, and some are missing; sequencing was by immunoSEQ multiplex PCR. The sample lists 300,000 to 400,000 clones, roughly nine tenths occurring once. The sample was peripheral blood, taken after recovery from COVID-19. The chain uses TRBV10-2 and TRBJ2-1; 14 bases are shared with TRBD2. The receptor's source is a human donor who had recovered from COVID-19. The CDR3 spells CASKKQGLAGGPREDEQFF. CDR3 DNA sequence: TGCGCCAGCAAAAAACAAGGACTAGCGGGGGGTCCGCGTGAGGATGAGCAGTTCTTC.